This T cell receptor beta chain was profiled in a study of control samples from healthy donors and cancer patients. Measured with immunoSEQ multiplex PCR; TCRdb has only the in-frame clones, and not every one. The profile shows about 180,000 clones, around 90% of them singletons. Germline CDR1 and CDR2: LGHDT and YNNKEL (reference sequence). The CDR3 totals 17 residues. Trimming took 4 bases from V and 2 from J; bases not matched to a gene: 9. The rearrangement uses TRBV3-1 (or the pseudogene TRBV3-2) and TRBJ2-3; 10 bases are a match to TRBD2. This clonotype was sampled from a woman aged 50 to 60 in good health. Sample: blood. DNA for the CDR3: TGTGCCAGCAGCCCCGGAATAGCGGGGGGCCCCACAGATACGCAGTATTTT. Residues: CASSPGIAGGPTDTQYF.